This is a list of T cell receptor beta chains from one sample in a study of chemoradiotherapy in HPV16-positive cancers. Some clones are missing from TCRdb's copy, which holds only in-frame ones; the method was immunoSEQ multiplex PCR. The sample shows fewer than 15,000 clones, 88% of them seen only once. The material was blood, obtained from a patient who underwent chemoradiotherapy. The receptors were gathered from a human donor with HPV-associated anogenital cancer. CDR3s leave out the opening cysteine and the closing phenylalanine or tryptophan. Fields, in order: V gene, J gene, CDR3 protein.

V gene: TRBV5-1; J gene: TRBJ2-1; CDR3 protein: ASSITGSSYNEQF
V gene: TRBV7-6; J gene: TRBJ1-6; CDR3 protein: ASSPGQTGSYNSPLH
V gene: TRBV7-2; J gene: TRBJ1-3; CDR3 protein: ASSSGLWNTIY
V gene: TRBV6-4; J gene: TRBJ2-1; CDR3 protein: ASSDGTYNEQF
V gene: TRBV6-4; J gene: TRBJ1-1; CDR3 protein: ASSDSMRQAFMNTEAF
V gene: TRBV2; J gene: TRBJ1-4; CDR3 protein: ASRRAGQATNEKLF
V gene: TRBV28; J gene: TRBJ2-1; CDR3 protein: ASTSGGLPSSYNEQF
V gene: TRBV5-1; J gene: TRBJ1-1; CDR3 protein: ASSLVRLNTEAF
V gene: TRBV15; J gene: TRBJ2-2; CDR3 protein: ATRATGHTGELF
V gene: TRBV5-1; J gene: TRBJ1-1; CDR3 protein: ASSFGGRLNTEAF
V gene: TRBV10-1; J gene: TRBJ2-2; CDR3 protein: ASRSGVGAGELF
V gene: TRBV9; J gene: TRBJ2-3; CDR3 protein: ASSGRAGLTDTQY
V gene: TRBV28; J gene: TRBJ2-7; CDR3 protein: ASSFAYLTYEQY
V gene: TRBV2; J gene: TRBJ1-5; CDR3 protein: ASSSQDSNQPQH
V gene: TRBV6-1; J gene: TRBJ1-5; CDR3 protein: ASKRDRASNQPQH
V gene: TRBV19; J gene: TRBJ2-1; CDR3 protein: ASTGFEAPSNEQF
V gene: TRBV12-1; J gene: TRBJ2-1; CDR3 protein: ASSPWGSSSYNEQF
V gene: TRBV13; J gene: TRBJ2-7; CDR3 protein: ASSLLAGVTYEQY
V gene: TRBV4-1; J gene: TRBJ2-1; CDR3 protein: ASSQDLGQGVSNEQF
V gene: TRBV28; J gene: TRBJ1-5; CDR3 protein: ASSLGFGQPQH
V gene: TRBV13; J gene: TRBJ2-3; CDR3 protein: ASSPRGAGEHTDTQY
V gene: TRBV5-6; J gene: TRBJ2-7; CDR3 protein: ASSWGLAGEYEQY
V gene: TRBV4-1; J gene: TRBJ1-1; CDR3 protein: ASSQDRTTQRAF
V gene: TRBV19; J gene: TRBJ2-1; CDR3 protein: ASSIRGEGGEQF
V gene: TRBV5-8; J gene: TRBJ2-7; CDR3 protein: ASSRGTSGSFYEQY
V gene: TRBV30; J gene: TRBJ1-5; CDR3 protein: AWSFQGNQPQH
V gene: TRBV18; J gene: TRBJ2-5; CDR3 protein: ASSPGNRQETQY
V gene: TRBV6-1; J gene: TRBJ2-1; CDR3 protein: AGEESVGTYNEQF
V gene: TRBV28; J gene: TRBJ1-2; CDR3 protein: ASSLGRQGAGGYT
V gene: TRBV7-6; J gene: TRBJ2-7; CDR3 protein: ASSQPEGEQY
V gene: TRBV5-1; J gene: TRBJ2-2; CDR3 protein: ASSHGRVNTGELF
V gene: TRBV19; J gene: TRBJ2-7; CDR3 protein: ASSIDLDTSAAYEQY
V gene: TRBV5-1; J gene: TRBJ2-2; CDR3 protein: ASSPVTSVNTGELF
V gene: TRBV9; J gene: TRBJ2-1; CDR3 protein: ASSVGTVDNEQF
V gene: TRBV6-1; J gene: TRBJ1-1; CDR3 protein: ASSEQQGRSTEAF
V gene: TRBV30; J gene: TRBJ2-5; CDR3 protein: AWSVGRGGETQY
V gene: TRBV6-5; J gene: TRBJ2-3; CDR3 protein: ASSKLAGGPDTQY
V gene: TRBV7-9; J gene: TRBJ1-2; CDR3 protein: ASSRRPRGPKEIYYGYT
V gene: TRBV29-1; J gene: TRBJ2-3; CDR3 protein: SGTSGTTRDTQY
V gene: TRBV6-5; J gene: TRBJ2-7; CDR3 protein: ASSSFPYEQY
V gene: TRBV7-6; J gene: TRBJ2-5; CDR3 protein: ASSPHIGTGVETQY
V gene: TRBV5-1; J gene: TRBJ2-7; CDR3 protein: ASSLIQGTDEQY
V gene: TRBV25-1; J gene: TRBJ1-1; CDR3 protein: ASTLNTEAF
V gene: TRBV19; J gene: TRBJ1-1; CDR3 protein: ASSITGLDGAF
V gene: TRBV25-1; J gene: TRBJ1-6; CDR3 protein: ASSDYNSPLH